This entry describes one T cell receptor beta chain. Run at survey level, the immunoSEQ assay was version v3.0. The table came from immunoSEQ multiplex PCR; TCRdb's copy has only in-frame clones and leaves some out. In the table there are tens of thousands of clones, about 92% of which are singletons. These data are taken from a study of long-term antiretroviral therapy in people with HIV. This CDR3 has 14 amino acids. Germline CDR1 SGHTA, CDR2 FQGNSA. Trimming removed 5 bases from V and 6 bases from J; junction bases left unmatched: 5. This sequence originates from a woman between 40 and 50 years old with HIV. The chain is built from TRBV7-2 and TRBJ1-2; 11 nucleotides line up with TRBD1. The sequenced sample was unsorted PBMCs, obtained 7.6 years after starting antiretroviral therapy. The CDR3 DNA follows: TGTGCCAGCAGCCAAGGACAGGGGGCAAATGGCTACACCTTC. Translation gives CASSQGQGANGYTF.